This TCR beta chain was recovered during a study of blood T cell repertoires in COVID-19. Germline CDR1 and CDR2: SQVTM and ANQGSEA. Trimming took 2 bases from V and 6 from J, leaving 10 bases between them. The CDR3 sequence is 12 residues long. This table comes from immunoSEQ multiplex PCR, and its TCRdb copy is limited to in-frame clones, with some not included. Of some 110,000 clones in the sample, roughly nine tenths were seen once. The TCR was taken from a man aged 35-49 years with acute or convalescent COVID-19. The sequenced sample consisted of peripheral blood. This rearrangement joins TRBV29-1 to TRBJ1-1; D possibly corresponds to TRBD1 (6 bases). CDR3: CSVEPPGAEAFF. In DNA, the CDR3 is TGCAGCGTTGAACCGCCAGGGGCTGAAGCTTTCTTT.